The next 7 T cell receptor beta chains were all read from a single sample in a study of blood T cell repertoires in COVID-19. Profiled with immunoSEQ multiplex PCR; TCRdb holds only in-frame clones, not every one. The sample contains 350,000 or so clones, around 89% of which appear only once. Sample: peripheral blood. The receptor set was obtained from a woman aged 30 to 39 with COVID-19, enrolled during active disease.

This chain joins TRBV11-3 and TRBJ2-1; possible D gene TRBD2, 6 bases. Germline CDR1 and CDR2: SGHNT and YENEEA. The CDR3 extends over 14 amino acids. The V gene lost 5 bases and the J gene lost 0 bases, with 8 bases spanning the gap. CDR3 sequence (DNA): TGTGCCAGCAGCGGGGGGAGCTCCTACAATGAGCAGTTCTTC. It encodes CASSGGSSYNEQFF.

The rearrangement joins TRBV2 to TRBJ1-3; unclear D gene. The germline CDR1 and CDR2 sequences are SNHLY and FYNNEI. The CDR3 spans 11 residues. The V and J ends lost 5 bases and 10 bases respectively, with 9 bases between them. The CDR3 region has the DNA TGTGCCAGCAGTCCCCAGGATACCATATATTTT. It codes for CASSPQDTIYF.

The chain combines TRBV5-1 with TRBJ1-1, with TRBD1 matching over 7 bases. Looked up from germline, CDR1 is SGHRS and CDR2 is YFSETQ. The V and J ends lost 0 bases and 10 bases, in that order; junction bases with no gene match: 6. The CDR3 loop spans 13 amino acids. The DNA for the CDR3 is TGCGCCAGCAGCTTGGACAGGGGAATGCCAGCTTTCTTT. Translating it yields CASSLDRGMPAFF.

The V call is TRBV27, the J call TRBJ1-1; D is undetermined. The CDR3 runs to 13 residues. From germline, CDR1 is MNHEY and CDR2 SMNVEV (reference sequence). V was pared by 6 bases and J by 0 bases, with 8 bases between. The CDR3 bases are TGTGCCAGCAGAACAATGGTGAACACTGAAGCTTTCTTT. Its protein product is CASRTMVNTEAFF.

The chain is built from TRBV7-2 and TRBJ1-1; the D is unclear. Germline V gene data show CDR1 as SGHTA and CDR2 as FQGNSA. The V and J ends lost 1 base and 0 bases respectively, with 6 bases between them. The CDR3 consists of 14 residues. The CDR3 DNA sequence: TGTGCCAGCAGCTTAGGCAACTTGAACACTGAAGCTTTCTTT. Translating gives CASSLGNLNTEAFF.

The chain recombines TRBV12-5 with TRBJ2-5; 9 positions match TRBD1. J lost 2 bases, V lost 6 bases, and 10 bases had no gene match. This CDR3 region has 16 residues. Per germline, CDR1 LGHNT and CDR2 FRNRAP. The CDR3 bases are TGTGCTAGTGGCCTAAACAGGGGGCGAAGGCAAGAGACCCAGTACTTC. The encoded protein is CASGLNRGRRQETQYF. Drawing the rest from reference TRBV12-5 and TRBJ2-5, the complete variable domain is DARVTQTPRHKVTEMGQEVTMRCQPILGHNTVFWYRQTMMQGLELLAYFRNRAPLDDSGMPKDRFSAEMPDATLATLKIQPSEPRDSAVYFCASGLNRGRRQETQYFGPGTRLLVL.

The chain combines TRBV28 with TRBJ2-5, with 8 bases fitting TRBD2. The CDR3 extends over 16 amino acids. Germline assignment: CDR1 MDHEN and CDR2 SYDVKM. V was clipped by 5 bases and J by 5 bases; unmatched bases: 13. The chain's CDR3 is CASSPRRGVYRETQYF. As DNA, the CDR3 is TGTGCCAGCAGTCCCCGGCGGGGGGTTTACCGGGAGACCCAGTACTTC.